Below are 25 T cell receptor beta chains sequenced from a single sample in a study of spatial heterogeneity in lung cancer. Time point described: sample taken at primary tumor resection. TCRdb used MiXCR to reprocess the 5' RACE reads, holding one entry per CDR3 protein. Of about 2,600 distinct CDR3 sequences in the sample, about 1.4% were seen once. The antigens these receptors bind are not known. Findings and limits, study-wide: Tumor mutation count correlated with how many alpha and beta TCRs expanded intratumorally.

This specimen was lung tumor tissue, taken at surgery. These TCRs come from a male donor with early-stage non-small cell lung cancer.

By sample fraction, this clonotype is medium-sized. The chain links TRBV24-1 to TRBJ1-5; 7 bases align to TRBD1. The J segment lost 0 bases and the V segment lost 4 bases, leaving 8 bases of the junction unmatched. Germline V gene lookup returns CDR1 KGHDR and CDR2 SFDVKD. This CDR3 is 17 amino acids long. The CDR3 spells CATSDSSGTASNQPQHF. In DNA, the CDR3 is TGTGCCACCAGTGACTCATCCGGGACAGCTAGCAATCAGCCCCAGCATTTT.

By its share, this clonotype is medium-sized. The chain's CDR3 is CATSMGGGNQPQHF. For the CDR3, the DNA is TGTGCCACCAGTATGGGAGGGGGCAATCAGCCCCAGCATTTT. The chain combines TRBV24-1 with TRBJ1-5; D is perhaps TRBD1 (5 bases). V shed 6 bases and J shed 2 bases, with 10 bases lying between them. This CDR3 is 14 amino acids long. Germline-derived CDR1 and CDR2 are KGHDR and SFDVKD.

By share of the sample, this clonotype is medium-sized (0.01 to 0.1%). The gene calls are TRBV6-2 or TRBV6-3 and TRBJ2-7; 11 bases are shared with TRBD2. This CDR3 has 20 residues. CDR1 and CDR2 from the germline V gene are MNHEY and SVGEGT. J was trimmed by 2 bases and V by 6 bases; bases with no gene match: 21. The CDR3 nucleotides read TGTGCCAGCAGCCCATTACAGCAATATACGAAACTAGCGGGGGCCTACGAGCAGTACGTC. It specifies CASSPLQQYTKLAGAYEQYV.

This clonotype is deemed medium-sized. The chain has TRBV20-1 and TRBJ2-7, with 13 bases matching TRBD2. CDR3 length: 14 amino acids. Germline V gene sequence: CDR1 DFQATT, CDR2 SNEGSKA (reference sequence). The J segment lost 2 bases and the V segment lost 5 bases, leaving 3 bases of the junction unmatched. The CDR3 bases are TGCAGTGCTCTGGGGACTAGCGGGACCTACGAGCAGTACTTC. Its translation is CSALGTSGTYEQYF.

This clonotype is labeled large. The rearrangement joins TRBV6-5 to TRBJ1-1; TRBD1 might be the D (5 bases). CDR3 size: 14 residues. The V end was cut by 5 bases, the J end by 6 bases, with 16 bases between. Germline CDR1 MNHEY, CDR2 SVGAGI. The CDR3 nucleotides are TGTGCCAGCAGTCTGGGACCGCAAAGCTCTGAAGCTTTCTTT. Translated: CASSLGPQSSEAFF.

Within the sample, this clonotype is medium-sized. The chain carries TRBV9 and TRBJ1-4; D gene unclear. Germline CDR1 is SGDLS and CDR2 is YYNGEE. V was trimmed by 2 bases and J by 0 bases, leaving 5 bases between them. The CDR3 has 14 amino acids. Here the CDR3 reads CASSVTPTNEKLFF. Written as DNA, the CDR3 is TGTGCCAGCAGCGTTACTCCAACTAATGAAAAACTGTTTTTT.

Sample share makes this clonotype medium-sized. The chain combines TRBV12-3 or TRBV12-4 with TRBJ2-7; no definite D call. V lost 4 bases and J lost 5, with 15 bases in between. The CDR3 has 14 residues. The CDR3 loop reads CASSYSDLKDEQYF. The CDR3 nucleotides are TGTGCCAGCAGTTACTCGGATTTGAAGGACGAGCAGTACTTC.

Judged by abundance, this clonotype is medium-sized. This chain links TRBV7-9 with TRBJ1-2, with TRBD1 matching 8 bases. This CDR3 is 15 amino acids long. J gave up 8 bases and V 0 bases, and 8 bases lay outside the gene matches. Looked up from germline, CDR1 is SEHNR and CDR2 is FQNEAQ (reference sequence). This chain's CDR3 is CASSLAGRGRYGYTF. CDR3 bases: TGTGCCAGCAGCTTAGCGGGCAGGGGGCGATACGGCTACACCTTC.

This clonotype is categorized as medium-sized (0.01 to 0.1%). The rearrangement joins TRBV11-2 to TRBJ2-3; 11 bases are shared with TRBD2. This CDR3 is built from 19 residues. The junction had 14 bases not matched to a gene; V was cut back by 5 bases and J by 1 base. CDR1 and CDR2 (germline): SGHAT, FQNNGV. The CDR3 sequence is CASSPLGLAGGPRTDTQYF. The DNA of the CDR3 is TGTGCCAGCAGCCCCCTCGGCCTAGCGGGGGGCCCTCGCACAGATACGCAGTATTTT.

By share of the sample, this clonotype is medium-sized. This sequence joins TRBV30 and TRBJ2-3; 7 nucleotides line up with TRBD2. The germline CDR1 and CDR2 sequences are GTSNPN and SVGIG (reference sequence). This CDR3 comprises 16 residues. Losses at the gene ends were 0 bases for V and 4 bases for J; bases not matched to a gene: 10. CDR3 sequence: CAWSVLSRGSADTQYF. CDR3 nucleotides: TGTGCCTGGAGTGTACTATCGCGGGGGTCGGCAGATACGCAGTATTTT.

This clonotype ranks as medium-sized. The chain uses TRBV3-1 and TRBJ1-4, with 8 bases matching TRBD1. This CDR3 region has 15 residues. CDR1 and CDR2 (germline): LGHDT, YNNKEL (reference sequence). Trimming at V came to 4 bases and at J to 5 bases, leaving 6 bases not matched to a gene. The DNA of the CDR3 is TGTGCCAGCAGCCTCCGACAGGGGCGAAATGAAAAACTGTTTTTT. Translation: CASSLRQGRNEKLFF.

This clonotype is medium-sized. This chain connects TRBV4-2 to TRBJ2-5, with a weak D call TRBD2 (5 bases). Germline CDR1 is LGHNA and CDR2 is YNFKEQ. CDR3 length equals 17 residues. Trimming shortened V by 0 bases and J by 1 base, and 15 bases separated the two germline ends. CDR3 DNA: TGTGCCAGCAGCCAAGATCCCCTCCCGGCGGGCCAAGAGACCCAGTACTTC. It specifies CASSQDPLPAGQETQYF.

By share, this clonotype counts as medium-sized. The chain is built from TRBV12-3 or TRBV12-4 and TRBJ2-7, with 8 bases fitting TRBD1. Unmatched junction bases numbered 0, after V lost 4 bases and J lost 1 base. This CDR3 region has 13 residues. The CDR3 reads CASSWTGSYEQYF. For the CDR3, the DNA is TGTGCCAGCAGTTGGACAGGGTCCTACGAGCAGTACTTC.

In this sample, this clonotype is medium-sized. CDR3 sequence (DNA): TGTGCCAGCAGCCTACATTTGTACCAAGAGACCCAGTACTTC. Protein product: CASSLHLYQETQYF. This sequence joins TRBV6-2 or TRBV6-3 and TRBJ2-5, with unresolved D. Germline V gene sequence: CDR1 MNHEY, CDR2 SVGEGT. With 6 bases removed from V and 0 bases from J, the gap between germline ends came to 11 bases. The CDR3 has 14 amino acids.

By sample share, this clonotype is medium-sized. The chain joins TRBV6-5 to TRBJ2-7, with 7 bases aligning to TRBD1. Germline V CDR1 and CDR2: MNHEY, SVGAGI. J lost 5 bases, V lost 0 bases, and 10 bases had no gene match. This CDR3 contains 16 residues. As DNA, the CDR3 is TGTGCCAGCAGTTACTCGATTTCGACAGGGTCCCACGAGCAGTACGTC. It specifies CASSYSISTGSHEQYV.

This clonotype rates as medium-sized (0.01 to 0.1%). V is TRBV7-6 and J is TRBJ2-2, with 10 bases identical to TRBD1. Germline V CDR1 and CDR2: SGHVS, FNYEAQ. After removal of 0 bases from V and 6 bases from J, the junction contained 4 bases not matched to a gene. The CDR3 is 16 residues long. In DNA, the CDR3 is TGTGCCAGCAGCTTAGCAGCCGGACAGGGGGCCGGGGAGCTGTTTTTT. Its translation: CASSLAAGQGAGELFF.

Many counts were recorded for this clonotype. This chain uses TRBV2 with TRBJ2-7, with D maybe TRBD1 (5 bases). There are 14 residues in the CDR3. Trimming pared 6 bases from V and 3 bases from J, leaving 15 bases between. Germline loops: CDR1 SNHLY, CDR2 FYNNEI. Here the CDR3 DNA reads TGTGCCAGCAGAGGGGCAGCCCAAGACTACGAGCAGTACGTC. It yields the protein CASRGAAQDYEQYV.

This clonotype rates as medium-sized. The CDR3 region has the DNA TGTGCCAGCAGCCTTCGACAACACGGTCTCTACAATGAGCAGTTCTTC. It codes for CASSLRQHGLYNEQFF. The chain recombines TRBV7-6 with TRBJ2-1; D unclear. CDR3 length: 16 amino acids. Deletions cut 5 bases from V and 3 bases from J, with 17 bases between. The germline gives CDR1 SGHVS, CDR2 FNYEAQ.

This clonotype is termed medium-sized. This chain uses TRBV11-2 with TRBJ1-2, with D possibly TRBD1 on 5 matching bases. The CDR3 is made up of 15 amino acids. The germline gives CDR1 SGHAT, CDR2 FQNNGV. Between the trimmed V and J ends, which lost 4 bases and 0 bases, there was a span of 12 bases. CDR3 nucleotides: TGTGCCAGCAGCTCCTCCTTGACAGCTAACTATGGCTACACCTTC. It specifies CASSSSLTANYGYTF. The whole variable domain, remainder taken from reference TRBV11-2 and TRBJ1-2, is EAGVAQSPRYKIIEKRQSVAFWCNPISGHATLYWYQQILGQGPKLLIQFQNNGVVDDSQLPKDRFSAERLKGVDSTLKIQPAKLEDSAVYLCASSSSLTANYGYTFGSGTRLTVV.

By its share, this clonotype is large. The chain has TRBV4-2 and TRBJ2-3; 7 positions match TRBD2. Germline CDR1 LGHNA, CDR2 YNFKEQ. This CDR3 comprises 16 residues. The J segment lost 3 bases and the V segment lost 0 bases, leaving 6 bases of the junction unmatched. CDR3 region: CASSQEKAAGTDTQYF. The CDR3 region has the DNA TGTGCCAGCAGCCAAGAGAAGGCAGCGGGAACAGATACGCAGTATTTT.

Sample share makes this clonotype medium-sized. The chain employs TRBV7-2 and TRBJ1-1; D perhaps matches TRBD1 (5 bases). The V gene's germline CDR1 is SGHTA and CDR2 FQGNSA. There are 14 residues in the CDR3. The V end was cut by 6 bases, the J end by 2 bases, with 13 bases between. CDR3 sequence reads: CASSRGRGNTEAFF. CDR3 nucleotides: TGTGCCAGCAGTCGGGGGAGGGGTAACACTGAAGCTTTCTTT.

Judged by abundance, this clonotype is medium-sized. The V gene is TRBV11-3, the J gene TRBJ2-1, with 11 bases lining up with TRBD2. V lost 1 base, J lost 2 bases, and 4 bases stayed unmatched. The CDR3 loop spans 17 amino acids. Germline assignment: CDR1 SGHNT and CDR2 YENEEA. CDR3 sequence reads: CASSLGIAGGPYNEQFF. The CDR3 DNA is TGTGCCAGCAGCTTAGGAATAGCGGGGGGGCCCTACAATGAGCAGTTCTTC.

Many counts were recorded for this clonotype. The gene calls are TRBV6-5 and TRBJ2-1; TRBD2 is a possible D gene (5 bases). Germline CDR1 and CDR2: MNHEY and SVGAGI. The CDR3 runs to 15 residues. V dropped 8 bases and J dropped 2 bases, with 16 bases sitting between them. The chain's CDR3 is CASSGGASAYNEQFF. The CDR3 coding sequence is TGTGCCAGCTCAGGAGGAGCGAGCGCCTACAATGAGCAGTTCTTC.

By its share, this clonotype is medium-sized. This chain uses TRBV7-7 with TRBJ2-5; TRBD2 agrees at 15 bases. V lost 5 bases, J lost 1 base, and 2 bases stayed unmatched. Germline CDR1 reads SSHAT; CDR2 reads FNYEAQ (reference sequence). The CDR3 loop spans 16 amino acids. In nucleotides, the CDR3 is TGTGCCAGCAGCCCGGGACTAGCGGGGGGCCAAGAGACCCAGTACTTC. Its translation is CASSPGLAGGQETQYF.

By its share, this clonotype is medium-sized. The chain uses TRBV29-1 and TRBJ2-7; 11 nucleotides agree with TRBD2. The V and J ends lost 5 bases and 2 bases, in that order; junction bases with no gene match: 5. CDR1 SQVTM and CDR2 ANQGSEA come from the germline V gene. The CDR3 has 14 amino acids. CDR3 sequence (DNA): TGCAGCGTTAGGCTAGCGGGGGGACCCTACGAGCAGTACGTC. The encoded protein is CSVRLAGGPYEQYV.